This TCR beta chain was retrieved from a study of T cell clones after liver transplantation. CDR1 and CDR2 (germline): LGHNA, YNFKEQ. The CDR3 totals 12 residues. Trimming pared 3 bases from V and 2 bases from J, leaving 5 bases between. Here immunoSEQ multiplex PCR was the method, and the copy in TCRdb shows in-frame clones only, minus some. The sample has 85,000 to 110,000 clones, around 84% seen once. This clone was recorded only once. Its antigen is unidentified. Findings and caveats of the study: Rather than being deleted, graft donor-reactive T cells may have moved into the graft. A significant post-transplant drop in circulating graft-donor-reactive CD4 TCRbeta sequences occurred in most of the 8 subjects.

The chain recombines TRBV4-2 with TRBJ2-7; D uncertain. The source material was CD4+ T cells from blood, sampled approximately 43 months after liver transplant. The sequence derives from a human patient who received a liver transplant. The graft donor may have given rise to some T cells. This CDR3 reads CASSQTPYEQYF. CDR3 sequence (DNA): TGTGCCAGCAGCCAGACTCCCTACGAGCAGTACTTC.